The 23 T cell receptor beta chains given below trace back to one sample, sequenced in a study of T cells in Graves' hyperthyroidism and ophthalmopathy. Amplification targeted TCR beta CDR3 regions from RNA transcripts. The HTBI set primed first-round TCR CDR3 RT-PCR. TCRdb processed the multiplex PCR reads anew with MiXCR; each CDR3 protein has one entry. The table lists around 430,000 distinct CDR3 sequences, more than 12% of them singletons, with about 31% in the top ten. Sequenced sample: blood. The receptor source for this set is a woman in her 30s with Graves' hyperthyroidism.

Regarding this clonotype: A read error is possible here, since a much larger clone lies one base away. This rearrangement joins TRBV19 to TRBJ1-1, with 12 bases lining up with TRBD1. Germline loops: CDR1 LNHDA, CDR2 SQIVND (reference sequence). This CDR3 comprises 15 residues. CDR3 amino acids: CASSAPGTGGFEALF. In DNA, the CDR3 is TGTGCCAGTAGTGCCCCCGGGACAGGGGGCTTTGAAGCTCTCTTT.

This clonotype was seen many times. The rearrangement links TRBV11-2 to TRBJ2-3; 7 positions match TRBD2. The junction had 5 bases not matched to a gene; V was cut back by 3 bases and J by 2 bases. The CDR3 spans 15 residues. Germline V gene data show CDR1 as SGHAT and CDR2 as FQNNGV. The DNA of the CDR3 is TGTGCCAGCAGCTTGGGGGGGGTGAACACAGATACGCAGTATTTT. It encodes CASSLGGVNTDTQYF.

The gene calls are TRBV9 and TRBJ2-2; D may correspond to TRBD1 or TRBD2 (6 bases each). V was cut by 0 bases and J by 5 bases, with 11 bases left in between. This CDR3 has 15 residues. Germline V gives CDR1 SGDLS, CDR2 YYNGEE. The CDR3 loop reads CASSVGGAWTGELFF. The DNA for the CDR3 is TGTGCCAGCAGCGTAGGGGGGGCATGGACCGGGGAGCTGTTTTTT. The whole variable domain, filled in from reference TRBV9 and TRBJ2-2, reads DSGVTQTPKHLITATGQRVTLRCSPRSGDLSVYWYQQSLDQGLQFLIQYYNGEERAKGNILERFSAQQFPDLHSELNLSSLELGDSALYFCASSVGGAWTGELFFGEGSRLTVL.

The V gene is TRBV19, the J gene TRBJ2-1, with 10 bases aligning to TRBD2. The V gene end was trimmed by 2 bases and the J gene end by 4 bases; junction bases not matched to a gene: 2. CDR3 size: 15 residues. Germline V gives CDR1 LNHDA, CDR2 SQIVND (reference sequence). CDR3 nucleotide sequence: TGTGCCAGTAGTATAAGTAGCGGGAGGTACAATGAGCAGTTCTTC. It yields the protein CASSISSGRYNEQFF.

In this sample, this clonotype turned up a few times. V gene TRBV10-3 combines with J gene TRBJ2-3; D is unresolved. V lost 2 bases, J lost 1 base, and 13 bases lay in between. CDR1 and CDR2 (germline): ENHRY, SYGVKD. The CDR3 is 16 amino acids. CDR3 sequence: CAISEAQPVGTDTQYF. DNA for the CDR3: TGTGCCATCAGTGAGGCGCAACCGGTGGGCACAGATACGCAGTATTTT.

This clonotype was detected many times. This chain connects TRBV5-1 to TRBJ2-1, with 8 bases that match TRBD1. J lost 6 bases, V lost 7 bases, and 9 bases had no gene match. The CDR3 has 14 residues. Per the germline V gene, CDR1 is SGHRS and CDR2 is YFSETQ. The CDR3 sequence is CASFRDRSGNEQFF. The CDR3 bases are TGCGCCAGCTTCCGGGACAGGTCCGGCAATGAGCAGTTCTTC.

Details on this clonotype: A much larger clone sits a single nucleotide away, making a read error possible. The gene calls are TRBV11-1 and TRBJ2-7; D is undetermined. With 0 bases removed from V and 7 bases from J, the gap between germline ends came to 16 bases. The CDR3 extends over 15 amino acids. Germline values: CDR1 SGHAT, CDR2 FQDESV (reference sequence). The CDR3 region has the DNA TGTGCCAGCAGCTTAGCGGTCTTGCTATACAATGAGCAGTACTTC. It yields the protein CASSLAVLLYNEQYF.

This clonotype was found many times. The chain is built from TRBV14 and TRBJ2-5; 9 bases line up with TRBD2. J gave up 4 bases and V 1 base, and 7 bases lay outside the gene matches. The germline CDR1 and CDR2 sequences are SGHDN and FVKESK. The CDR3 is 16 residues long. The CDR3 is CASSQVLAGQGETQYF. CDR3 DNA sequence: TGTGCCAGCAGCCAAGTGCTAGCGGGACAAGGAGAGACCCAGTACTTC. Based on the CDR3 plus reference TRBV14 and TRBJ2-5, the full variable domain is EAGVTQFPSHSVIEKGQTVTLRCDPISGHDNLYWYRRVMGKEIKFLLHFVKESKQDESGMPNNRFLAERTGGTYSTLKVQPAELEDSGVYFCASSQVLAGQGETQYFGPGTRLLVL.

This clonotype has ten or more counts. This chain links TRBV20-1 with TRBJ1-5, with 12 bases fitting TRBD1. The CDR3 has 20 residues. The ends lost 1 base at V and 0 bases at J; junction bases unmatched: 13. Per the germline V gene, CDR1 is DFQATT and CDR2 is SNEGSKA (reference sequence). The CDR3 sequence: CSARGDPGQGAAYSNQPQHF. The CDR3 DNA sequence: TGCAGTGCTAGAGGTGATCCGGGACAGGGGGCTGCGTATAGCAATCAGCCCCAGCATTTT.

This clonotype was seen at least ten times. The chain links TRBV12-3 or TRBV12-4 to TRBJ2-1; D possibly corresponds to TRBD2 (6 bases). The CDR3 totals 15 residues. The V and J ends lost 10 bases and 2 bases respectively, with 18 bases between them. The CDR3 spells CANQQPGRPYNEQFF. CDR3 nucleotide sequence: TGTGCCAACCAGCAACCCGGGAGACCCTACAATGAGCAGTTCTTC.

This clonotype was picked up a small number of times. CDR3 bases: TGTGCCAGCAGCCCACGGGACAGGGGCTCTCAGGGAGCTTTCTTT. This sequence encodes CASSPRDRGSQGAFF. The V gene is TRBV3-1, the J gene TRBJ1-1, with TRBD1 identical over 10 bases. CDR1 is LGHDT and CDR2 is YNNKEL in the germline V gene (reference sequence). The length of the CDR3 is 15 residues. The V gene end was trimmed by 4 bases and the J gene end by 10 bases; junction bases not matched to a gene: 12.

This clonotype appeared many times. This chain joins TRBV3-1 and TRBJ1-1; possibly TRBD1 for D (5 bases). This CDR3 is built from 15 residues. CDR1 is LGHDT, CDR2 YNNKEL, per germline (reference sequence). V lost 2 bases and J 2 bases, leaving 12 bases between the germline ends. The CDR3 protein is CASSQRDGFNTEAFF. The DNA for the CDR3 is TGTGCCAGCAGCCAAAGGGACGGGTTCAACACTGAAGCTTTCTTT.

V gene TRBV20-1 combines with J gene TRBJ2-5; D possibly corresponds to TRBD1 (6 bases). In germline, CDR1 is DFQATT, CDR2 SNEGSKA (reference sequence). This CDR3 has 12 residues. Trimming took 6 bases from V and 3 from J, leaving 11 bases between them. This chain's CDR3 is CSADDRKETQYF. CDR3 coding DNA: TGCAGTGCCGATGACAGGAAAGAGACCCAGTACTTC.

About this clonotype: A read error may be the cause here, since a much bigger clone is one base away. J is TRBJ2-5 and V is TRBV20-1; D is uncertain. The V end was cut by 3 bases, the J end by 10 bases, with 12 bases between. The germline V gene encodes CDR1 DFQATT and CDR2 SNEGSKA (reference sequence). The CDR3 length is 11 residues. CDR3 nucleotides: TGCAGTGCTAGTTGGGGTGACCTCCAGTACTTC. Encoded protein: CSASWGDLQYF.

The V gene is TRBV20-1, the J gene TRBJ2-7; no clear D. The CDR3 contains 14 residues. Trimming removed 4 bases at V and 1 base at J, with 14 bases between. The germline CDR1 and CDR2 sequences are DFQATT and SNEGSKA (reference sequence). In nucleotides, the CDR3 is TGCAGTGCTACCCAATTAGGAAAATCCTACGAGCAGTACTTC. Translating it yields CSATQLGKSYEQYF.

This clonotype was recorded many times. V is TRBV3-1 and J is TRBJ2-3; no firm D call. From germline, CDR1 is LGHDT and CDR2 YNNKEL (reference sequence). This CDR3 has 15 amino acids. With 1 base removed from V and 2 bases from J, the gap between germline ends came to 10 bases. In DNA, the CDR3 is TGTGCCAGCAGCCAAGGGCAGACCTACACAGATACGCAGTATTTT. Its protein product is CASSQGQTYTDTQYF.

This clonotype has a count of ten or more. The rearrangement links TRBV28 to TRBJ2-3, with D possibly matching TRBD1 (6 bases). CDR3 length: 15 residues. Per the germline V gene, CDR1 is MDHEN and CDR2 is SYDVKM. Trimming left V 5 bases short and J 4 bases short, with 16 bases between. CDR3 DNA: TGTGCCAGCAGTCCCGCTAGGGGGAAGGCAGATACGCAGTATTTT. As protein: CASSPARGKADTQYF.

This clonotype was picked up many times. J is TRBJ1-5 and V is TRBV30, with no clear D. The germline V gene has CDR1 GTSNPN and CDR2 SVGIG (reference sequence). V was pared by 1 base and J by 0 bases, with 4 bases between. The CDR3 is 13 amino acids. This CDR3 reads CAWSGGSNQPQHF. CDR3 DNA: TGTGCCTGGAGTGGGGGTAGCAATCAGCCCCAGCATTTT.

The sample holds many counts of this clonotype. The chain is built from TRBV6-1 and TRBJ2-7; 8 nucleotides line up with TRBD2. After removal of 2 bases from V and 3 bases from J, the junction contained 6 bases not matched to a gene. The CDR3 length is 15 residues. Looked up from germline, CDR1 is MNHNS and CDR2 is SASEGT. CDR3 residues: CASSEFAGGFYEQYF. For the CDR3, the DNA is TGTGCCAGCAGTGAATTTGCGGGAGGATTCTACGAGCAGTACTTC.

This clonotype was seen repeatedly, ten times or more. This chain connects TRBV16 to TRBJ1-1, with 10 bases matching TRBD1. Per the germline V gene, CDR1 is KGHSY and CDR2 is FQNENV. This CDR3 has 16 residues. Losses at the gene ends were 1 base for V and 3 bases for J; bases not matched to a gene: 5. The CDR3 nucleotides are TGTGCCAGCAGCCAATTGACAGGGGGCGCCGACACTGAAGCTTTCTTT. It yields the protein CASSQLTGGADTEAFF.

In its sample, this clonotype was seen a few times. The CDR3 DNA sequence: TGTGCCAGCAGTTTAGGTTATGGGGCCAACGTCCTGACTTTC. It translates to CASSLGYGANVLTF. The rearrangement joins TRBV27 to TRBJ2-6, with D hard to call. The CDR3 spans 14 residues. Germline V lookup: CDR1 MNHEY, CDR2 SMNVEV (reference sequence). Trimming pared 2 bases from V and 3 bases from J, leaving 5 bases between.

This clonotype appeared many times. This rearrangement joins TRBV5-1 to TRBJ2-7; 10 bases are shared with TRBD1. Looked up from germline, CDR1 is SGHRS and CDR2 is YFSETQ. V lost 0 bases to trimming and J lost 3 bases; unmatched junction nucleotides: 6. The CDR3 length is 16 residues. The CDR3 nucleotides are TGCGCCAGCAGCTTGGCCCTTCGGACAGGGGGCTACGAGCAGTACTTC. Translating it yields CASSLALRTGGYEQYF.

This clonotype was seen at least ten times. The rearrangement joins TRBV11-2 to TRBJ2-7; a possible D gene is TRBD2 (6 bases). The V gene lost 3 bases and the J gene lost 6 bases, with 15 bases spanning the gap. CDR3 length equals 14 residues. Germline V gene data show CDR1 as SGHAT and CDR2 as FQNNGV. CDR3 bases: TGTGCCAGCAGCTTCGCGGGGCAAGGGGTCGAGCAGTACTTC. Protein: CASSFAGQGVEQYF.